Presented here are 16 T cell receptor beta chains from one specimen sequenced in a study of blood T cells in healthy people across ages. Next came a second PCR, run for roughly 6 to 11 cycles, which used a sample-barcoded 5' primer along with a J-beta primer mix. TCRdb re-called the 5' RACE reads with MiXCR, one entry per CDR3 protein. The data contain 800,000 to 900,000 distinct CDR3 sequences, under 80% of them singletons. The sample comprised blood. These receptors all come from a man aged 30 to 39 in good health.

The chain has TRBV5-1 and TRBJ1-2; TRBD1 agrees at 8 bases. Germline assignment: CDR1 SGHRS and CDR2 YFSETQ. V shed 3 bases, J shed 2 bases, and the junction held 6 bases outside the gene matches. This CDR3 spans 15 amino acids. The CDR3 spells CASSSGTGMNYGYTF. CDR3 in DNA: TGCGCCAGCAGCTCTGGGACAGGAATGAACTATGGCTACACCTTC.

The J gene is TRBJ2-1, the V gene TRBV29-1; the match to TRBD2 covers 11 bases. CDR1 is SQVTM, CDR2 ANQGSEA, per germline. The ends lost 2 bases at V and 9 bases at J; junction bases unmatched: 9. This CDR3 has 15 amino acids. CDR3 sequence (DNA): TGCAGCGTTGAACAGACTAGCGGGGTCCCTGGTGAGCAGTTCTTC. Translated, it gives CSVEQTSGVPGEQFF.

To note about this clonotype: One end of the junction fails to match germline, which may point to a read error. CDR3 sequence reads: CVSSNPGGPGLGTDTQYF. The CDR3 DNA follows: TGTGTCAGCAGCAACCCAGGGGGACCGGGACTTGGCACAGATACGCAGTATTTT. The genes are TRBV7-6 and TRBJ2-3; TRBD1 is a possible D gene (7 bases). Germline loops: CDR1 SGHVS, CDR2 FNYEAQ. CDR3 length: 18 residues.

This chain links TRBV25-1 with TRBJ2-1; 7 nucleotides align to TRBD1. From germline, CDR1 is MGHDK and CDR2 SYGVNS. Trimming at V came to 5 bases and at J to 6 bases, leaving 13 bases not matched to a gene. This CDR3 spans 16 amino acids. The chain's CDR3 is CASSTQGDLIFNEQFF. CDR3 nucleotide sequence: TGTGCCAGCAGTACGCAGGGGGACCTTATCTTCAATGAGCAGTTCTTC.

This clonotype was seen a handful of times. V and J are TRBV4-3 and TRBJ1-5; tentative D call: TRBD1 (6 bases). The CDR3 consists of 15 residues. Trimming stripped 2 bases from V and 5 bases from J, with 13 bases between. Germline CDR1 reads LGHNA; CDR2 reads YSLEER. CDR3 DNA sequence: TGCGCCAGCAGCCAACGCTACAGGGTGGATCAGCCCCAGCATTTT. The encoded protein is CASSQRYRVDQPQHF.

V is TRBV7-9 and J is TRBJ2-7, with 8 bases matching TRBD2. Trimming took 4 bases from V and 6 from J; bases not matched to a gene: 5. CDR3 length: 13 residues. The germline CDR1 and CDR2 sequences are SEHNR and FQNEAQ (reference sequence). CDR3 region: CASSSGGPGEQYF. DNA for the CDR3: TGTGCCAGCAGCTCGGGAGGGCCTGGCGAGCAGTACTTC.

The chain carries TRBV7-2 and TRBJ2-3; possibly TRBD2 for D (7 bases). Trimming left V 1 base short and J 1 base short, with 12 bases between. The CDR3 has 16 residues. The germline CDR1 and CDR2 sequences are SGHTA and FQGNSA. The CDR3 loop reads CASSLDRGAGTDTQYF. CDR3 sequence (DNA): TGTGCCAGCAGCTTAGATCGGGGGGCTGGCACAGATACGCAGTATTTT.

The chain joins TRBV4-3 to TRBJ2-5, with 7 bases fitting TRBD2. The tail of the sequence fits TRBJ2-7 better, so the J call may be wrong. The germline gives CDR1 LGHNA, CDR2 YSLEER. This CDR3 spans 15 amino acids. This chain's CDR3 is CASSQAPRGAYEQYF. The CDR3 region has the DNA TGCGCCAGCAGCCAAGCCCCTCGGGGGGCCTACGAGCAGTACTTC.

V gene TRBV10-3 combines with J gene TRBJ1-1, with 9 bases that match TRBD1. V gave up 7 bases and J gave up 1 base; unmatched junction bases: 4. The CDR3 contains 14 residues. Germline V gene lookup returns CDR1 ENHRY and CDR2 SYGVKD. The CDR3 here is CAITRQGGNTEAFF. CDR3 nucleotide sequence: TGTGCCATCACACGACAGGGGGGGAACACTGAAGCTTTCTTT.

This clonotype has just one count. This chain's CDR3 is CASSPGSHVYGYTF. The CDR3 coding sequence is TGCGCCAGCAGTCCGGGTTCTCACGTTTATGGCTACACCTTC. The V gene is TRBV4-3, the J gene TRBJ1-2; D remains unclear. Germline-derived CDR1 and CDR2 are LGHNA and YSLEER. V dropped 6 bases and J dropped 5 bases, with 16 bases sitting between them. The CDR3 has 14 residues.

The chain carries TRBV29-1 and TRBJ1-1; D remains unclear. The germline CDR1 and CDR2 sequences are SQVTM and ANQGSEA. Trimming cost V 1 base and J 6 bases, with 3 bases left between them. This CDR3 has 10 residues. CDR3 coding DNA: TGCAGCGTTGAAGTCTCTGAAGCTTTCTTT. This sequence encodes CSVEVSEAFF.

The chain joins TRBV4-3 to TRBJ2-6; no clear D. This CDR3 is 17 amino acids long. Between the trimmed V and J ends, which lost 2 bases and 4 bases, there was a span of 15 bases. Germline V lookup: CDR1 LGHNA, CDR2 YSLEER. The CDR3 here is CASSQSGVRAGANVLTF. Written as DNA, the CDR3 is TGCGCCAGCAGCCAATCGGGTGTTAGGGCGGGGGCCAACGTCCTGACTTTC.

The chain has TRBV9 and TRBJ2-2; D is possibly TRBD2 (7 bases). Germline CDR1 SGDLS, CDR2 YYNGEE. CDR3 size: 14 residues. V lost 6 bases and J 7 bases, leaving 16 bases between the germline ends. The CDR3, as DNA: TGTGCCAGCACCGGGGAGGGGGAACGCGGGGAGCTGTTTTTT. Encoded protein: CASTGEGERGELFF.

A single count supports this clonotype. The genes are TRBV28 and TRBJ1-5; D remains unclear. V lost 6 bases and J 11 bases, leaving 11 bases between the germline ends. Germline-derived CDR1 and CDR2 are MDHEN and SYDVKM. The CDR3 sequence is 11 residues long. The CDR3 sequence: CASSLTRAQHF. The DNA for the CDR3 is TGTGCCAGCAGCCTCACGAGAGCCCAGCATTTT.

This clonotype is a singleton in its sample. J is TRBJ2-6 and V is TRBV7-8, with 9 bases lining up with TRBD1. The CDR3 has 17 residues. Per the germline V gene, CDR1 is SGHVS and CDR2 is FQNEAQ. The junction had 7 bases not matched to a gene; V was cut back by 6 bases and J by 1 base. CDR3 protein: CASSATGGTSGANVLTF. CDR3 nucleotides: TGTGCCAGCAGTGCGACAGGGGGAACGTCTGGGGCCAACGTCCTGACTTTC. Filled out from reference TRBV7-8 and TRBJ2-6, the complete variable domain reads GAGVSQSPRYKVAKRGQDVALRCDPISGHVSLFWYQQALGQGPEFLTYFQNEAQLDKSGLPSDRFFAERPEGSVSTLKIQRTQQEDSAVYLCASSATGGTSGANVLTFGAGSRLTVL.

The chain combines TRBV9 with TRBJ1-1; D remains unclear. The CDR3 covers 14 residues. Germline loops: CDR1 SGDLS, CDR2 YYNGEE. The ends were cut back, 1 base at V and 2 bases at J, with 9 bases in the middle. CDR3 in amino acids: CASSVQTVNTEAFF. The CDR3 nucleotides are TGTGCCAGCAGCGTACAGACGGTAAACACTGAAGCTTTCTTT.